This T cell receptor (beta chain) was identified in a study of blood T cell repertoires in COVID-19 (dated by TCRdb to the early 2020s). About the investigation overall: Collaborator samples came from the United States, Italy and Spain and covered acute and convalescent phases of COVID-19. The material from the prospective study consisted of cDNA or gDNA derived from T cells, B-cell-depleted T cells, or PBMCs. Deeply sampled blood TCRbeta repertoires from subjects exposed to, actively infected with, or recovered from COVID-19 were included in the dataset. The repertoires were released in a freely available public database intended as a resource for research on the immune response to SARS-CoV-2. Samples came from the ongoing ImmuneRACE study (first 160 participants) plus 1,254 subjects from 6 global collaborators. A de-identified subject ID, COVID-19 status, age in years and sex were almost always included in the sample metadata. Where available, HLA class I and class II types were obtained from metadata supplied by the sample provider rather than from assay-based typing.

The research as a whole found: How much clinical and demographic metadata was included differed by source and by participant, and the metadata was provided uncurated.

The immunoSEQ Assay, a bias-controlled multiplex PCR, was used to amplify TCRbeta CDR3 regions from genomic DNA. From the authors' description of their analysis: Nucleated cell counts per sample were estimated from amplification of reference gene primers within the assay. To quantify the absolute abundance of each unique TCRbeta CDR3 rearrangement, sequence reads were collapsed and filtered. Productive Simpson clonality was computed per sample as the square root of Simpson's diversity index over productive rearrangements. Drawn from immuneACCESS, this table holds only the in-frame rearrangements with V and J called that TCRdb kept. Clones are partly lost; checked studies trace under half to an unresolved V gene and leave the rest unexplained. The V and J calls and clone size were taken over from that table, and D and trimming were inferred from the DNA. For this sample there are hundreds of thousands of clones; around 84% appear just once. The ten most abundant clones make up roughly 1.6% of the sample.

Enrolling through a virtual design, the prospective study's participants ranged in age from about 18 to 100 years and lived across approximately 25 United States geographic areas. In the prospective study, participants were assigned to cohorts based on the clinical history participants reported in a screening survey and a study questionnaire. Recovered participants in ImmuneRACE Cohort 3 were defined by two consecutive negative NP/OP PCR tests, clearance by a healthcare professional, or resolution of symptoms. In the prospective study, mobile phlebotomists collected whole blood, serum and a nasopharyngeal or oropharyngeal swab from each participant. Prospective study participants could optionally give additional blood draws and questionnaires over a roughly two-month period. Before DNA extraction, prospective study blood samples were shipped either frozen or at room temperature. Unmatched junction bases come to 7, with V trimmed by 3 bases and J by 5 bases. The CDR3 goes from the cysteine to the phenylalanine over 15 residues. Kept here is only the CDR3 DNA, which spans 45 bases and is read in frame from base 1. From a lookup of the germline V gene, CDR1 and CDR2 are MDHEN and SYDVKM.

Notes on this clone: Its antigen is not yet known. The sample holds no much larger clone one base away, and base qualities are not on file.

Sequencing was performed on PBMCs or T cells enriched from blood (not recorded which). This clonotype originated in a woman aged 50 to 60 who had recovered from COVID-19. Recombination joined TRBV28 with TRBJ2-7; TRBD1 matches 10 bases in the middle. The nucleotides read TGTGCCAGCAGTTTGGGGACAGGGGAGGTAGACGAGCAGTACTTC. This is translated as CASSLGTGEVDEQYF.